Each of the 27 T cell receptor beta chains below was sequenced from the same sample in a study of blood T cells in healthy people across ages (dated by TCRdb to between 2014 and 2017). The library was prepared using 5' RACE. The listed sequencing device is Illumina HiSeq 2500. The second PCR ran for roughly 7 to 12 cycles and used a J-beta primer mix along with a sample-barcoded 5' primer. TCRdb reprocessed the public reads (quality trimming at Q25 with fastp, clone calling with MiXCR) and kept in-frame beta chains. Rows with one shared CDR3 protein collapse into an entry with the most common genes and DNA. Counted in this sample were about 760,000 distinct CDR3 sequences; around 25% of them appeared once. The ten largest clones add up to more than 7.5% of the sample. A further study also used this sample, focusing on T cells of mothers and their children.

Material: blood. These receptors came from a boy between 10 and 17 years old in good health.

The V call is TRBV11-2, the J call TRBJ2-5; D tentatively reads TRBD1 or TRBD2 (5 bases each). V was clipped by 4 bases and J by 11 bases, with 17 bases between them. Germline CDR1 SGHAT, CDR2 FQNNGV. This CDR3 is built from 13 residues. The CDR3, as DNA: TGTGCCAGCAGCTCGGGACGGCGGCGTAGACAGTACTTC. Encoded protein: CASSSGRRRRQYF.

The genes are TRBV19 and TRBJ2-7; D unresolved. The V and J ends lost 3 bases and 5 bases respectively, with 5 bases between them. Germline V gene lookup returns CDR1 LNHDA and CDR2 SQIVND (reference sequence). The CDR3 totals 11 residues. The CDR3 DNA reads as TGTGCCAGTAGTATTACAAACGAGCAGTACTTC. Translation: CASSITNEQYF.

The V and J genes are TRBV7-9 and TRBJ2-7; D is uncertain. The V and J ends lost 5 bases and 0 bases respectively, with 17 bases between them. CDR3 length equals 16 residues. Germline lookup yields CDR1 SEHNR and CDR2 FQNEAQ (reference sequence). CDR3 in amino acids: CASSLPGGTASYEQYF. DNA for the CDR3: TGTGCCAGCAGCCTGCCTGGTGGAACAGCCTCCTACGAGCAGTACTTC. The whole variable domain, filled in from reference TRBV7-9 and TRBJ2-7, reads DTGVSQNPRHKITKRGQNVTFRCDPISEHNRLYWYRQTLGQGPEFLTYFQNEAQLEKSRLLSDRFSAERPKGSFSTLEIQRTEQGDSAMYLCASSLPGGTASYEQYFGPGTRLTVT.

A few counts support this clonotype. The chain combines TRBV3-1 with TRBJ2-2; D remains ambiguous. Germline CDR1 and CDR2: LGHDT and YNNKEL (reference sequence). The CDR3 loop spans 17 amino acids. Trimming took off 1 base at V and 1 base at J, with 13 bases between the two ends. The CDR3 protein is CASSQGLKHLNTGELFF. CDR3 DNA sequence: TGTGCCAGCAGCCAAGGTCTAAAACATTTGAACACCGGGGAGCTGTTTTTT. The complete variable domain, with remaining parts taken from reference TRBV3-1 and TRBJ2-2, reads DTAVSQTPKYLVTQMGNDKSIKCEQNLGHDTMYWYKQDSKKFLKIMFSYNNKELIINETVPNRFSPKSPDKAHLNLHINSLELGDSAVYFCASSQGLKHLNTGELFFGEGSRLTVL.

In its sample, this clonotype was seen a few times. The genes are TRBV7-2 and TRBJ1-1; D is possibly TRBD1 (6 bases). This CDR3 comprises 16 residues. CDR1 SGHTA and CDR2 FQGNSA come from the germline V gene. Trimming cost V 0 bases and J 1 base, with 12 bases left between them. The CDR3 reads CASSLAAGQRNTEAFF. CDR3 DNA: TGTGCCAGCAGCTTAGCGGCGGGACAAAGGAACACTGAAGCTTTCTTT.

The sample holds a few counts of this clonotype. The CDR3 DNA follows: TGCAGTGCCGACAGCGGGACAGGGGAGGGTGAGCAGTTCTTC. Translated, it gives CSADSGTGEGEQFF. The V call is TRBV20-1, the J call TRBJ2-5, with 10 bases matching TRBD1. The J call is in doubt because the DNA end fits TRBJ2-1 better. Germline loops: CDR1 DFQATT, CDR2 SNEGSKA (reference sequence). The CDR3 is 14 amino acids.

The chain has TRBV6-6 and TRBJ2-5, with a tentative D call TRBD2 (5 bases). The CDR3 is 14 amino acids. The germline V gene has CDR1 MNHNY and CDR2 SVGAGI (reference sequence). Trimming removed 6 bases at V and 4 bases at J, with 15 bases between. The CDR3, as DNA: TGTGCCAGCAGACCCTACCGGGATCTAGAGACCCAGTACTTC. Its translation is CASRPYRDLETQYF.

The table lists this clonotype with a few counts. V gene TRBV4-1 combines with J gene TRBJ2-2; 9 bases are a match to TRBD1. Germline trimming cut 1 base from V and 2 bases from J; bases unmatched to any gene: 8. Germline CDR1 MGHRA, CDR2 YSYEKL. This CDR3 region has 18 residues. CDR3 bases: TGCGCCAGCAGCCAAGTAGGGACAGGGAAACCTAACACCGGGGAGCTGTTTTTT. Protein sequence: CASSQVGTGKPNTGELFF.

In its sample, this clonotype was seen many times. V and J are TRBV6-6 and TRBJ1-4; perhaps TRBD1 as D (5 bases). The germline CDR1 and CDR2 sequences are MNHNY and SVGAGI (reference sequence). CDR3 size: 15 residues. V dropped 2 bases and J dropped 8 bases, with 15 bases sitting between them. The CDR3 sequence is CASSYPGGTREKLFF. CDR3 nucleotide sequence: TGTGCCAGCAGTTACCCTGGAGGGACCAGGGAAAAACTGTTTTTT.

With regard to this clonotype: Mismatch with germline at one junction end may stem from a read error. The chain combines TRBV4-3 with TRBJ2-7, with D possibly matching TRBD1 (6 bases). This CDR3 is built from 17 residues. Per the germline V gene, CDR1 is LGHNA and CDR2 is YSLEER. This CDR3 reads CASSQGTASRTTYEQYF. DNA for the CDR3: TGCGCCAGCAGCCAAGGGACAGCCAGTCGTACAACCTACGAGCAGTACTTT.

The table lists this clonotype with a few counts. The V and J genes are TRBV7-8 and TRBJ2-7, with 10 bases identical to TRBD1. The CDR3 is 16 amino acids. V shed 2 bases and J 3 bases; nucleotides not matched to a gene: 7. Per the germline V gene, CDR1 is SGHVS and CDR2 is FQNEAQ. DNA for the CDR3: TGTGCCAGCAGCTTACTCCGGGACAGGGGAGGCTACGAGCAGTACTTC. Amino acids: CASSLLRDRGGYEQYF.

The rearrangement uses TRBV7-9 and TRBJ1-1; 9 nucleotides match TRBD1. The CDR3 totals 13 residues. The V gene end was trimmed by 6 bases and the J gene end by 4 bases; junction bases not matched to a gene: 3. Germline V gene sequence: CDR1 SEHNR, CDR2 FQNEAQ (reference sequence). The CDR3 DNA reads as TGTGCCAGCAGGACACAGGGGGCCACTGAAGCTTTCTTT. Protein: CASRTQGATEAFF.

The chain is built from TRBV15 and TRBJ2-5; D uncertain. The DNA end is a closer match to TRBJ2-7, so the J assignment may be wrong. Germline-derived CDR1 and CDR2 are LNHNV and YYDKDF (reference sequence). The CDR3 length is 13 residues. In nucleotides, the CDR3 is TGTGCCACCAGCAGACAGCCTTCCTACGAGCAGTACTTC. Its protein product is CATSRQPSYEQYF.

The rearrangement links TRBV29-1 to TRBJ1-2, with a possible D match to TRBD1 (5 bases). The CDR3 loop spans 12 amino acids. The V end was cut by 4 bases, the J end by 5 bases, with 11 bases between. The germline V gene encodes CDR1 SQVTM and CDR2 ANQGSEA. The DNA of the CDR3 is TGCAGCGTTGGGGAGACAGCATATGGCTACACCTTC. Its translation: CSVGETAYGYTF.

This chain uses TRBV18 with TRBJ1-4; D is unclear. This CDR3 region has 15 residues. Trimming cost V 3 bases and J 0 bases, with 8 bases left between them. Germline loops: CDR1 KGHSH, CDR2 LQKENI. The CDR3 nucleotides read TGTGCCAGCTCACCCGCCTTTGCAACTAATGAAAAACTGTTTTTT. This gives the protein CASSPAFATNEKLFF. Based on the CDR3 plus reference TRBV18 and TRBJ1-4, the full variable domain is NAGVMQNPRHLVRRRGQEARLRCSPMKGHSHVYWYRQLPEEGLKFMVYLQKENIIDESGMPKERFSAEFPKEGPSILRIQQVVRGDSAAYFCASSPAFATNEKLFFGSGTQLSVL.

The CDR3 bases are TGTGCCATCTTAAGGGACAGGCGAAGCTCCTACAATGAGCAGTTCTTC. This codes for CAILRDRRSSYNEQFF. The chain joins TRBV10-3 to TRBJ2-1; 8 bases align to TRBD1. Trimming at V came to 8 bases and at J to 0 bases, leaving 9 bases not matched to a gene. The CDR3 runs to 16 residues. CDR1 and CDR2 (germline): ENHRY, SYGVKD.

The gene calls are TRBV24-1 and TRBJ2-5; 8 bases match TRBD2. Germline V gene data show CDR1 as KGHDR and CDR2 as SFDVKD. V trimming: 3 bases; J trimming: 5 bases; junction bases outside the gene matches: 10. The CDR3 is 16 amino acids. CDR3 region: CATSDRSGSLSETQYF. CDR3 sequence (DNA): TGTGCCACCAGTGATAGGAGCGGGAGCTTGAGCGAGACCCAGTACTTC.

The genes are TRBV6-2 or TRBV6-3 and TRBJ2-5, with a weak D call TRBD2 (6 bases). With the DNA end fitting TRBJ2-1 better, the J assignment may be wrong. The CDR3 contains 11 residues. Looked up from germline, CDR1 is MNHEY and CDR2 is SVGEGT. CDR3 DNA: TGTGCAAGCGGGTTTGGGGGTGAGCAGTTCTTC. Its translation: CASGFGGEQFF.

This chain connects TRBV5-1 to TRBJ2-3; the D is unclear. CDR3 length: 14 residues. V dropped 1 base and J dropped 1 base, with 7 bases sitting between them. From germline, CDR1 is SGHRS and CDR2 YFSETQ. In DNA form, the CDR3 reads TGCGCCAGCAGCTTGCTGTTAGGCACAGATACGCAGTATTTT. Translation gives CASSLLLGTDTQYF. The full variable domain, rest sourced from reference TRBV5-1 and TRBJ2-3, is KAGVTQTPRYLIKTRGQQVTLSCSPISGHRSVSWYQQTPGQGLQFLFEYFSETQRNKGNFPGRFSGRQFSNSRSEMNVSTLELGDSALYLCASSLLLGTDTQYFGPGTRLTVL.

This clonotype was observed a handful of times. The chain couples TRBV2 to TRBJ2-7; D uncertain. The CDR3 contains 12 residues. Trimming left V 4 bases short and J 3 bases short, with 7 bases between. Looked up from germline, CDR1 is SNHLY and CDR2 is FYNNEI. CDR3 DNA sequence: TGTGCCAGCAGTGTAATTGGCTACGAGCAGTACTTC. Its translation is CASSVIGYEQYF. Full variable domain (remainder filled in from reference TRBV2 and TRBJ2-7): EPEVTQTPSHQVTQMGQEVILRCVPISNHLYFYWYRQILGQKVEFLVSFYNNEISEKSEIFDDQFSVERPDGSNFTLKIRSTKLEDSAMYFCASSVIGYEQYFGPGTRLTVT.

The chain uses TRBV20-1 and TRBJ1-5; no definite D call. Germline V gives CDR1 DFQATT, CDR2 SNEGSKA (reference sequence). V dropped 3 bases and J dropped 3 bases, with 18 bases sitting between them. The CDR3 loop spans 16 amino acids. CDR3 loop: CSARRFVGGNNQPQHF. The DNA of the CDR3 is TGCAGTGCTAGGAGGTTTGTAGGAGGGAACAATCAGCCCCAGCATTTT.

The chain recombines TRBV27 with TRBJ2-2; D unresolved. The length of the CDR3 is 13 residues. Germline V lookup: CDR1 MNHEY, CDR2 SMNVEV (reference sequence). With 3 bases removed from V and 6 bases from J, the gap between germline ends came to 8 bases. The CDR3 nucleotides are TGTGCCAGCAGTTTTCTCCACCCCGGGGAGCTGTTTTTT. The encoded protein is CASSFLHPGELFF.

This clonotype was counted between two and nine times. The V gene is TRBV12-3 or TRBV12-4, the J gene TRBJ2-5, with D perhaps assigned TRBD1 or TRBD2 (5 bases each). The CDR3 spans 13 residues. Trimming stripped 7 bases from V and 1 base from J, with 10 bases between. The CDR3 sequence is CASTVGTQETQYF. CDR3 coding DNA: TGTGCCAGCACCGTCGGGACCCAAGAGACCCAGTACTTC.

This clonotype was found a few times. Here the CDR3 reads CASIGRGYYNEQFF. The CDR3 coding sequence is TGTGCCAGCATCGGTCGGGGCTACTACAATGAGCAGTTCTTC. J is TRBJ2-1 and V is TRBV28; tentatively, D is TRBD1 or TRBD2 (5 bases each). This CDR3 comprises 14 residues. The germline V gene has CDR1 MDHEN and CDR2 SYDVKM. Trimming took 7 bases from V and 3 from J, leaving 13 bases between them.

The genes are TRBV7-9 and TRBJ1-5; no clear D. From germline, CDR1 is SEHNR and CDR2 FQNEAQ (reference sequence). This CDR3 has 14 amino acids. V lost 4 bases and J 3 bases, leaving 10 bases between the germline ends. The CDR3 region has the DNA TGTGCCAGCAGCTGGAACGGGTACAATCAGCCCCAGCATTTT. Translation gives CASSWNGYNQPQHF. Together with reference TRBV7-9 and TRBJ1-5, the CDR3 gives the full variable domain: DTGVSQNPRHKITKRGQNVTFRCDPISEHNRLYWYRQTLGQGPEFLTYFQNEAQLEKSRLLSDRFSAERPKGSFSTLEIQRTEQGDSAMYLCASSWNGYNQPQHFGDGTRLSIL.

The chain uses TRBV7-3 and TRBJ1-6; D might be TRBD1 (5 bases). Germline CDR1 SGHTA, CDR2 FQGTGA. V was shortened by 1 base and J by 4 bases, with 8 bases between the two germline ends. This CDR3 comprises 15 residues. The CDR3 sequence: CASSLNGGYNSPLHF. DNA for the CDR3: TGTGCCAGCAGCTTAAATGGGGGTTATAATTCACCCCTCCACTTT.

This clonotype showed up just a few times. DNA of the CDR3: TGTGCCAGCAGCCTTCGATTTGAGACCCAGTACTTC. The encoded protein is CASSLRFETQYF. The chain couples TRBV5-5 to TRBJ2-5; D unclear. The ends were cut back, 4 bases at V and 5 bases at J, with 9 bases in the middle. Germline CDR1 SGHKS, CDR2 YYEKEE (reference sequence). CDR3 length: 12 residues.